The rows below give T cell receptor beta chains drawn from one sample of a study of vaccination effects on CD4 cells after COVID-19. Using immunoSEQ multiplex PCR, the repertoire was profiled, and TCRdb retains in-frame clones only, with some absent. This table holds about 60,000 clones, approximately 78% found once. Their specific antigens are unknown. The starting material was CD4+ T cells from PBMCs cultured with HCoV-OC43 spike peptides, obtained after COVID-19 vaccination. The receptors derive from a human donor who received a COVID-19 vaccine. The CDR3 runs from the conserved cysteine through the conserved F or W. D genes are given only for firm matches. Some rows have no size entry. The others give once, few or many, or a class for an expanded clone.

TRBJ2-3,NA,TRBV9,NA,TGTGCCAGCAGCGTGCAACGTGTAGATACGCAGTATTTT,CASSVQRVDTQYF
TRBJ1-2,NA,TRBV28,NA,TGTGCCAGCAGTTCCAGGACAGACCGTGGCTACACCTTC,CASSSRTDRGYTF
TRBJ2-2,NA,TRBV5-4,NA,TGTGCCAGCAGCTTGGTTGGGCACACCGGGGAGCTGTTTTTT,CASSLVGHTGELFF
TRBJ2-2,TRBD1,TRBV15,NA,TGTGCCACCAGCAGGAAAGGGACAGGTGCCACCGGGGAGCTGTTTTTT,CATSRKGTGATGELFF
TRBJ2-5,TRBD2,TRBV27,NA,TGTGCCAGCAGTGGTAGCGGGGGGGCGGGGACCCAGTACTTC,CASSGSGGAGTQYF
TRBJ1-5,NA,TRBV7-3,NA,TGTGCCAGCAGCTTAAGGGTATCGGACGTTAGCAATCAGCCCCAGCATTTT,CASSLRVSDVSNQPQHF
TRBJ2-3,NA,TRBV10-3,NA,TGTGCCATCAGAAGAGTTTTATCCACGGGGGACACAGATACGCAGTATTTT,CAIRRVLSTGDTDTQYF
TRBJ1-6,NA,TRBV28,once,TGTGCCACCCTACCCGGGGGCAGCTCCTATAATTCACCCCTCCACTTT,CATLPGGSSYNSPLHF
TRBJ2-5,NA,TRBV21-1,NA,TGTGCCAGCAGCAAGCCCCCGGACAGGGGCCACGAGGAGACCCAGTACTTC,CASSKPPDRGHEETQYF
TRBJ1-6,NA,TRBV4-1,few,TGCGCCAGCAGCCAAGTTAGAAGGACAGACTTTAATTCACCCCTCCACTTT,CASSQVRRTDFNSPLHF
TRBJ1-6,NA,TRBV28,NA,TGTGCCACGGAAGAAAATTCACCCCTCCACTTT,CATEENSPLHF
TRBJ1-1,NA,TRBV5-1,few,TGCGCCAGCAGCTTTAGTGCCGGGGGGGTCCCTGAAGCTTTCTTT,CASSFSAGGVPEAFF
TRBJ2-2,TRBD1,TRBV7-2,NA,TGTGCCAGCAGACAGACAGGGATGACCACCGGGGAGCTGTTTTTT,CASRQTGMTTGELFF
TRBJ1-2,TRBD1,TRBV6-5,few,TGTGCCTCCTCGGACAGGGCCTCCTATGGCTACACCTTC,CASSDRASYGYTF
TRBJ2-1,NA,TRBV5-1,NA,TGCGCCAGCAGCTTGGGACAGGGTTGGGGGGGTGTATACAATGAGCAGTTCTTC,CASSLGQGWGGVYNEQFF
TRBJ1-6,NA,TRBV7-8,NA,TGTGCCAGCAGCTTTCCCGGGGGGGATAATTCACCCCTCCACTTT,CASSFPGGDNSPLHF
TRBJ1-2,NA,TRBV6-5,NA,TGTGCCAGCAGTTATAGTACCCGGACTAACTATGGCTACACCTTC,CASSYSTRTNYGYTF
TRBJ1-1,NA,TRBV30,NA,TGTGCCTGGAGTGTACAGCACGTCGCCCCAATGGATGCTTTCTTT,CAWSVQHVAPMDAFF
TRBJ1-4,NA,TRBV19,few,TGTGCCAGTAGTAACCTCCCCGGTGCAACTAATGAAAAACTGTTTTTT,CASSNLPGATNEKLFF
TRBJ2-1,TRBD2,TRBV7-2,NA,TGTGCCAGCAGCCCCCCCCCAGCGGGGGGGTTCAATGAGCAGTTCTTC,CASSPPPAGGFNEQFF
TRBJ2-5,NA,TRBV7-8,NA,TGTGCCAGCAGCTTAGGGACCCAGTACTTC,CASSLGTQYF
TRBJ1-6,TRBD1,TRBV7-2,NA,TGTGCCAGCAGCTTAGACAGGGGTATGTCACCCCTCCACTTT,CASSLDRGMSPLHF
TRBJ2-1,TRBD2,TRBV12-3/TRBV12-4,once,TGTGCCAGCAGTTTGTTAGCGGGCAATGAGCAGTTCTTC,CASSLLAGNEQFF
TRBJ1-5,NA,TRBV6-5,few,TGTGCCAGCAGTTACTCTGTCGGTAGCAATCAGCCCCAGCATTTT,CASSYSVGSNQPQHF
TRBJ1-2,TRBD1,TRBV7-2,once,TGTGCCAGCAGCACTCGACAGGGGTGGGACTATGGCTACACCTTC,CASSTRQGWDYGYTF
TRBJ1-5,TRBD1,TRBV19,NA,TGTGCCAGTAGTATGAGCCGGGACAGGGGTAGCAATCAGCCCCAGCATTTT,CASSMSRDRGSNQPQHF
TRBJ2-1,NA,TRBV7-2,few,TGTGCCAGCAGCTTAAAGTCCTGGAATGAGCAGTTCTTC,CASSLKSWNEQFF
TRBJ1-2,NA,TRBV7-2,NA,TGTGCCAGCAGCTGGACGGTGACCTATGGCTACACCTTC,CASSWTVTYGYTF
TRBJ1-6,TRBD1,TRBV5-4,NA,TGTGCCAGCAGCAGGGACAGGGGAAATTCACCCCTCCACTTT,CASSRDRGNSPLHF
TRBJ2-3,NA,TRBV5-1,NA,TGCGCCAGCAGCCCTCGGGAGCCGACAGATACGCAGTATTTT,CASSPREPTDTQYF
TRBJ2-1,TRBD2,TRBV7-2,NA,TGTGCCAGCAGCTTAGTGTTTGGCGGGGGTTACAATGAGCAGTTCTTC,CASSLVFGGGYNEQFF
TRBJ1-2,TRBD1,TRBV6-6,NA,TGTGCCAGCAGTCCCCGGACAGGGTCGAACTATGGCTACACCTTC,CASSPRTGSNYGYTF
TRBJ1-2,NA,TRBV6-6,few,TGTGCCAGCAGTTACGGCGGGACCTCTAACTATGGCTACACCTTC,CASSYGGTSNYGYTF
TRBJ1-5,TRBD1,TRBV6-2/TRBV6-3,NA,TGTGCCAGCAGTCCACCGACAGGGAATCAGCCCCAGCATTTT,CASSPPTGNQPQHF
TRBJ2-3,TRBD1,TRBV10-3,NA,TGTGCCATCAGTGAGTGGGGGACAGAAACAGATACGCAGTATTTT,CAISEWGTETDTQYF
TRBJ2-3,NA,TRBV6-1,NA,TGTGCCAGCAGTGAGGGTGGGGGGCCGGGAGATACGCAGTATTTT,CASSEGGGPGDTQYF
TRBJ2-1,TRBD1,TRBV6-6,NA,TGTGCCAGCACCCAGACAGGGTGGGTCAATGAGCAGTTCTTC,CASTQTGWVNEQFF
TRBJ1-5,TRBD1,TRBV4-1,few,TGCGCCAGCAGCCAAGGGGGACAGGGGGTTCAGCCCCAGCATTTT,CASSQGGQGVQPQHF
TRBJ1-2,NA,TRBV4-1,NA,TGCGCCAGCAGCCAAACCGGGACACCAAATTACCCGTATGGCTACACCTTC,CASSQTGTPNYPYGYTF
TRBJ2-5,NA,TRBV6-5,NA,TGTGCCAGCAGATCCGGACAGTTCGAGACCCAGTACTTC,CASRSGQFETQYF
TRBJ1-6,NA,TRBV25-1,few,TGTGCCAGCAGTGTAGGGCAGCTACCAAATTCACCCCTCCACTTT,CASSVGQLPNSPLHF
TRBJ2-5,NA,TRBV14,NA,TGTGCCAGCAGCCAAGATGCCCCCTTTCTGGGTACCCAGTACTTC,CASSQDAPFLGTQYF
TRBJ1-5,NA,TRBV6-6,NA,TGTGCCAGCAGTGCAAGGGGGCAGCCCCAGCATTTT,CASSARGQPQHF